This TCR beta chain was identified during a study of T cells in Graves' hyperthyroidism and ophthalmopathy. Regarding the study as a whole: Through a model of 13 V-J features, ophthalmopathy was separated from stable hyperthyroidism.

Notes on this clonotype: Antigen unknown. One base away lies a much larger clone, so this may be a sequencing read error.

Ophthalmopathy in the patients scored at least 3 on Clinical Activity Score and at least 4 on NOSPECS grade, lasting under 3 months. The CDR3 has 14 amino acids. V lost 7 bases to trimming and J lost 1 base, with 13 bases between them. The germline gives CDR1 KGHSH, CDR2 LQKENI. There were TCR beta CDR3 regions amplified from RNA transcripts. HTBI primers were used for first-round RT-PCR of the TCR CDR3. TCRdb processed the multiplex PCR reads anew with MiXCR; each CDR3 protein has one entry. The sample yields approximately 570,000 distinct CDR3 sequences, less than 20% seen once. The receptor was isolated from a man aged 40-50 years with Graves' ophthalmopathy. J is TRBJ2-5 and V is TRBV18; D gene unclear. The sequenced sample was blood. The CDR3 region is CASLPIPVQETQYF. CDR3 in DNA: TGTGCCAGCTTACCCATTCCCGTCCAAGAGACCCAGTACTTC.